The source of this T cell receptor beta chain is a study of blood T cell repertoires in COVID-19. As for the study in general: Specimens from acute and convalescent COVID-19 originated in the United States, Italy and Spain.

How the authors handled the data: Reference gene primers were amplified, and this amplification served to estimate nucleated cell counts. Here immunoSEQ multiplex PCR was the method, and the copy in TCRdb shows in-frame clones only, minus some. For V, J and clone size, that table is used; D and trimming come from the DNA. The top ten hold roughly 1.3% of the sample, which has hundreds of thousands of clones, over 80% seen once. The Seattle site enrolled patients during active infection and followed them longitudinally. Sequencing was performed on peripheral blood. This TCR was recovered from a young woman with COVID-19, enrolled during active disease.

CDR3 region: CASSLAAAGNTIYF. The CDR3 coding sequence is TGTGCCAGCAGCTTAGCGGCAGCTGGAAACACCATATATTTT. The chain uses TRBV7-2 and TRBJ1-3; no definite D call. CDR1 and CDR2 from the germline V gene are SGHTA and FQGNSA. V was pared by 0 bases and J by 2 bases, with 5 bases between. CDR3 length equals 14 residues.